A selection of T cell receptor beta chains follows, all from one sample in a study of blood T cell repertoires in COVID-19. Produced via immunoSEQ multiplex PCR; TCRdb's table is partial and in-frame only. The sample has approximately 76,000 clones; about 80% are singletons. Sequenced sample: peripheral blood. The receptors were sampled from an older woman with acute or convalescent COVID-19. CDR3s include the opening cysteine and the closing phenylalanine or tryptophan. A D gene is named only where the DNA matches it firmly. Part of the rows lack a size; the others show once, few, many or a class for expanded clones.

D gene	clone size	V gene	J gene	CDR3 protein	CDR3 DNA
TRBD1	-	TRBV5-1	TRBJ1-2	CASSLRQGEKGYTF	TGCGCCAGCAGCTTGAGACAGGGCGAAAAAGGCTACACCTTC
-	few	TRBV10-3	TRBJ2-3	CAISGSEGSLGDTQYF	TGTGCCATCAGTGGTTCCGAAGGTTCACTAGGAGATACGCAGTATTTT
TRBD1	-	TRBV5-1	TRBJ2-7	CASSLAPGQGYYEQYF	TGCGCCAGCAGCTTGGCCCCGGGACAGGGTTACTACGAGCAGTACTTC
-	-	TRBV2	TRBJ2-7	CASIETPTSSYEQYF	TGTGCCAGCATTGAAACCCCGACTAGCTCCTACGAGCAGTACTTC
-	-	TRBV11-2	TRBJ2-1	CASSLEGDGDEQFF	TGTGCCAGCAGCTTAGAGGGAGATGGGGATGAGCAGTTCTTC
-	-	TRBV5-4	TRBJ2-7	CASSPGLFYEQYF	TGTGCCAGCAGCCCGGGACTGTTCTACGAGCAGTACTTC
-	-	TRBV9	TRBJ1-1	CASSVAAGVRTEAFF	TGTGCCAGCAGCGTAGCTGCCGGAGTACGAACTGAAGCTTTCTTT
-	-	TRBV2	TRBJ1-2	CASGSRSYTF	TGTGCCAGCGGAAGCAGGAGCTACACCTTC
TRBD1	once	TRBV7-8	TRBJ1-5	CASSPRTGVSNQPQHF	TGTGCCAGCAGCCCCAGGACAGGGGTAAGCAATCAGCCCCAGCATTTT
TRBD1	few	TRBV6-5	TRBJ1-5	CASSRGQGGQPQHF	TGTGCCAGCAGCCGGGGACAGGGTGGACAGCCCCAGCATTTT
-	once	TRBV9	TRBJ2-5	CASARAIQETQYF	TGTGCCAGCGCGCGGGCGATCCAAGAGACCCAGTACTTC
-	-	TRBV5-1	TRBJ2-2	CASSFRANTGELFF	TGCGCCAGCAGCTTCCGGGCGAACACCGGGGAGCTGTTTTTT
TRBD1	-	TRBV6-5	TRBJ1-5	CASSSDRGKGQPQHF	TGTGCCAGCAGTTCTGACAGGGGGAAGGGGCAGCCCCAGCATTTT
TRBD1	-	TRBV28	TRBJ1-2	CASSLGGGAGGYTF	TGTGCCAGCAGTTTAGGAGGGGGCGCGGGAGGCTACACCTTC
-	few	TRBV7-2	TRBJ1-1	CASSLEQGSEAFF	TGTGCCAGCAGCTTAGAGCAGGGGTCTGAAGCTTTCTTT
TRBD2	once	TRBV7-2	TRBJ2-7	CASSLGTSGGTEQYF	TGTGCCAGCAGCTTAGGGACTAGCGGGGGCACCGAGCAGTACTTC
-	few	TRBV5-4	TRBJ2-1	CASSRDSREQFF	TGTGCCAGCAGTCGGGACTCCAGGGAGCAGTTCTTC
TRBD2	-	TRBV3-1/TRBV3-2	TRBJ2-1	CASSQDLCSSGSSDEQFF	TGTGCCAGCAGCCAAGATCTATGTTCCAGCGGGAGCTCGGATGAGCAGTTCTTC
-	-	TRBV7-6	TRBJ1-1	CASSDNVEAFF	TGTGCCAGCAGCGACAACGTTGAAGCTTTCTTT
TRBD2	-	TRBV27	TRBJ2-1	CASTSGTSGNEQFF	TGTGCCAGCACCAGCGGGACTAGCGGTAATGAGCAGTTCTTC
-	-	TRBV7-2	TRBJ2-1	CASSLNSLNGQFF	TGTGCCAGCAGCTTAAACAGTCTAAATGGGCAGTTCTTC
TRBD2	-	TRBV4-2	TRBJ2-1	CASSQDYWGGNEQFF	TGTGCCAGCAGCCAAGATTATTGGGGGGGCAATGAGCAGTTCTTC
-	-	TRBV6-1	TRBJ1-4	CASSEGHRLNEKLFF	TGTGCCAGCAGTGAGGGTCATAGACTCAATGAAAAACTGTTTTTT
-	-	TRBV29-1	TRBJ1-3	CSARGSGNTIYF	TGCAGCGCACGGGGCTCTGGAAACACCATATATTTT
TRBD2	-	TRBV5-1	TRBJ2-3	CASSLNAGGTDTQYF	TGCGCCAGCAGCTTGAACGCGGGAGGCACAGATACGCAGTATTTT
-	once	TRBV5-8	TRBJ2-7	CASSLNALMGHEQYF	TGTGCCAGCAGCTTAAATGCCCTAATGGGCCACGAGCAGTACTTC
TRBD1	-	TRBV10-3	TRBJ1-5	CAISESAPGQGDQPQHF	TGTGCCATCAGTGAGTCAGCCCCCGGACAGGGCGATCAGCCCCAGCATTTT
-	-	TRBV2	TRBJ2-7	CASTRTPYEQYF	TGTGCCAGCACTAGAACCCCCTACGAGCAGTACTTC
-	-	TRBV5-6	TRBJ2-7	CASSLSGTQGMGQYF	TGTGCCAGCAGCTTATCCGGGACCCAGGGGATGGGGCAGTACTTC
TRBD2	-	TRBV5-1	TRBJ2-5	CASSSGLAGETQYF	TGCGCCAGCAGCTCAGGACTAGCGGGAGAGACCCAGTACTTC
TRBD1	-	TRBV7-2	TRBJ1-4	CASSLAGQTNEKLFF	TGTGCCAGCAGCTTAGCGGGACAGACTAATGAAAAACTGTTTTTT
TRBD2	once	TRBV5-4	TRBJ2-3	CASSPGGRTSGGPDTQYF	TGTGCCAGCAGCCCGGGGGGCCGAACTAGCGGGGGGCCAGATACGCAGTATTTT
TRBD1	-	TRBV5-4	TRBJ1-6	CASSLAGTGVNSPLHF	TGTGCCAGCAGCTTGGCCGGGACAGGGGTCAATTCACCCCTCCACTTT
TRBD1	-	TRBV9	TRBJ1-6	CASSTPTGLDSPLHF	TGTGCCAGCAGCACCCCGACAGGGCTCGATTCACCCCTCCACTTT
-	few	TRBV4-1	TRBJ2-1	CASSQDPRAYEQFF	TGCGCCAGCAGCCAAGATCCCAGGGCTTATGAGCAGTTCTTC
-	-	TRBV5-4	TRBJ2-1	CASSLEGQRALDEQFF	TGTGCCAGCAGCTTGGAAGGTCAGCGAGCTTTGGATGAGCAGTTCTTC
TRBD2	-	TRBV11-2	TRBJ2-3	CASSPGLVPDTQYF	TGTGCCAGCAGCCCAGGACTAGTCCCAGATACGCAGTATTTT
-	-	TRBV6-2/TRBV6-3	TRBJ1-5	CASSPGRMQPQHF	TGTGCCAGCAGCCCCGGGAGGATGCAGCCCCAGCATTTT
-	-	TRBV27	TRBJ1-6	CASTPLQGRLSPLHF	TGTGCCAGCACCCCCTTACAGGGACGTCTTTCACCCCTCCACTTT
TRBD1	-	TRBV5-1	TRBJ1-2	CASSPGQGTLYGYTF	TGCGCCAGCAGCCCCGGACAGGGGACCCTCTATGGCTACACCTTC
TRBD2	few	TRBV3-1/TRBV3-2	TRBJ2-1	CASSPLAAPYNERFF	TGTGCCAGCAGCCCACTAGCGGCCCCATACAATGAGCGGTTCTTC
-	-	TRBV6-5	TRBJ1-6	CASSSPPFSPLHF	TGTGCCAGCAGTTCCCCCCCGTTTTCACCCCTCCACTTT
TRBD1	-	TRBV6-6	TRBJ1-2	CASSYPSGQGARGYTF	TGTGCCAGCAGTTACCCTTCGGGACAGGGGGCGCGAGGCTACACCTTC
-	-	TRBV28	TRBJ2-1	CASSETALGANEQFF	TGTGCCAGCAGCGAAACTGCCCTGGGGGCGAATGAGCAGTTCTTC
-	-	TRBV7-9	TRBJ1-1	CASSLMNSEAFF	TGTGCCAGCAGCTTAATGAACTCTGAAGCTTTCTTT
TRBD1	-	TRBV14	TRBJ2-2	CASSHPRGTGATGELFF	TGTGCCAGCAGCCACCCCCGGGGGACAGGGGCCACCGGGGAGCTGTTTTTT
-	-	TRBV5-4	TRBJ2-7	CASSLDFYEQYF	TGTGCCAGCAGCTTGGACTTCTACGAGCAGTACTTC
TRBD2	once	TRBV7-8	TRBJ2-1	CASTPKVAGVEEQFF	TGTGCCAGCACCCCTAAGGTAGCGGGAGTAGAAGAGCAGTTCTTC
-	-	TRBV5-1	TRBJ1-4	CASSLGGLSEKLFF	TGCGCCAGCAGCTTGGGAGGGCTCAGTGAAAAACTGTTTTTT
-	-	TRBV12-3/TRBV12-4	TRBJ1-1	CASSLLRNTEAFF	TGTGCCAGCAGCCTTCTCCGGAACACTGAAGCTTTCTTT
TRBD1	-	TRBV19	TRBJ1-3	CASTLGQGAGNTIYF	TGTGCCAGTACTTTGGGACAGGGCGCTGGAAACACCATATATTTT
TRBD1	-	TRBV27	TRBJ1-2	CASSLRGAGTGSYGYTF	TGTGCCAGCAGTTTACGAGGGGCCGGGACAGGGTCCTATGGCTACACCTTC
TRBD1	-	TRBV7-2	TRBJ1-5	CASSLETGMGNQPQHF	TGTGCCAGCAGCTTAGAGACAGGGATGGGCAATCAGCCCCAGCATTTT
TRBD1	-	TRBV4-1	TRBJ2-1	CASSPSAGTGGYNEQFF	TGCGCCAGCAGCCCCTCGGCCGGGACAGGAGGCTACAATGAGCAGTTCTTC
-	-	TRBV5-4	TRBJ1-6	CASSPRGFSPLHF	TGTGCCAGCAGCCCCCGAGGGTTTTCACCCCTCCACTTT
-	-	TRBV28	TRBJ2-1	CASTGGSFGDNEQFF	TGTGCCAGCACAGGGGGGTCTTTTGGGGACAATGAGCAGTTCTTC
TRBD2	once	TRBV19	TRBJ2-3	CASSIGGTSGSDTQYF	TGTGCCAGTAGTATAGGCGGGACTAGCGGATCAGATACGCAGTATTTT